This TCR beta chain derives from a study of cytomegalovirus exposure and HLA in healthy donors. About the research overall: There were about 85 million unique TCRs (from HLA-typed donors) in an early data release.

Primers included in the PCR were 60 Vbeta and 13 Jbeta primers. Generated by immunoSEQ multiplex PCR, the TCRdb table keeps only in-frame clones and is missing some. This sample lists roughly 120,000 clones; its ten largest clones have more than 3.5%. General study points: Previously analyzed data showed that most TCR beta V segments were productive at a frequency of about 90% or about 30%. An Asian-associated ancestry cluster reportedly showed fewer N-insertions than the approximately 660-donor mean in a later analysis.

Note on this clone: Its antigen is unknown.

Germline V gives CDR1 ENHRY, CDR2 SYGVKD. The CDR3 loop spans 13 amino acids. Deletions cut 3 bases from V and 5 bases from J, with 8 bases between. The J gene is TRBJ1-5, the V gene TRBV10-3; D not resolved. What was sequenced was PBMCs. The sequence came from a man aged 25-40 years in good health and CMV-seronegative. CDR3 in amino acids: CAISEQPDQPQHF. CDR3 nucleotides: TGTGCCATCAGTGAACAACCAGATCAGCCCCAGCATTTT.